The rows below give T cell receptor beta chains drawn from one sample of a study of blood T cell repertoires in COVID-19. Generated by immunoSEQ multiplex PCR, the TCRdb table keeps only in-frame clones and is missing some. There are fewer than 250,000 clones in the sample; about nine tenths occur only once, and 7.2% lies in the top ten. Sample: PBMCs or T cells enriched from blood (not recorded which). These TCRs come from a man aged 30 to 45 in a cohort exposed to, infected with or recovered from COVID-19 (not recorded which). CDR3s include the opening cysteine and the closing phenylalanine or tryptophan. The D gene is left open where the match is weak. Expanded clones get a size class; other rows say once, few or many, or leave the size out.

D: NA
J: TRBJ1-4
size: NA
V: TRBV28
CDR3: CASNTGTTTNEKLFF
DNA: TGTGCCAGCAATACCGGGACAACAACTAATGAAAAACTGTTTTTT

D: NA
J: TRBJ2-4
size: NA
V: TRBV19
CDR3: CASRNRGSKNIQYF
DNA: TGTGCCAGTCGGAATAGGGGATCTAAAAACATTCAGTACTTC

D: NA
J: TRBJ2-3
size: NA
V: TRBV5-1
CDR3: CASSLESNRDTQYF
DNA: TGCGCCAGCAGCTTGGAGTCAAACAGAGATACGCAGTATTTT

D: TRBD1
J: TRBJ2-2
size: NA
V: TRBV7-2
CDR3: CASSPDRGYTGELFF
DNA: TGTGCCAGCAGCCCGGACAGGGGTTACACCGGGGAGCTGTTTTTT

D: TRBD2
J: TRBJ2-1
size: few
V: TRBV3-1/TRBV3-2
CDR3: CASSPRLAGSYNEQFF
DNA: TGTGCCAGCAGCCCCCGTCTAGCGGGCTCCTACAATGAGCAGTTCTTC

D: NA
J: TRBJ1-5
size: NA
V: TRBV28
CDR3: CASSLGGVAREPQHF
DNA: TGTGCCAGCAGTTTAGGGGGGGTTGCGCGGGAGCCCCAGCATTTT

D: NA
J: TRBJ1-1
size: NA
V: TRBV11-3
CDR3: CASSLGSSNTEAFF
DNA: TGTGCCAGCAGCCTAGGGAGTTCGAACACTGAAGCTTTCTTT

D: NA
J: TRBJ1-1
size: NA
V: TRBV6-1
CDR3: CASSEWLLRGGTEAFF
DNA: TGTGCCAGCAGTGAATGGTTACTCAGGGGTGGCACTGAAGCTTTCTTT

D: NA
J: TRBJ2-5
size: NA
V: TRBV18
CDR3: CASSGGHAAETQYF
DNA: TGTGCCAGCTCGGGGGGGCATGCGGCAGAGACCCAGTACTTC

D: TRBD1
J: TRBJ2-4
size: few
V: TRBV11-2
CDR3: CASSLTGGDIQYF
DNA: TGTGCCAGCAGCTTGACAGGGGGGGACATTCAGTACTTC

D: TRBD1
J: TRBJ1-5
size: NA
V: TRBV7-2
CDR3: CASSWDRGSNQPQHF
DNA: TGTGCCAGCAGCTGGGACAGGGGGAGCAATCAGCCCCAGCATTTT

D: TRBD2
J: TRBJ2-2
size: NA
V: TRBV6-6
CDR3: CASSASGTSTGELFF
DNA: TGTGCCAGCAGTGCATCCGGGACTAGCACCGGGGAGCTGTTTTTT

D: NA
J: TRBJ1-2
size: NA
V: TRBV24-1
CDR3: CATSEHRQNYGYTF
DNA: TGTGCCACCAGTGAACACAGACAGAACTATGGCTACACCTTC

D: TRBD2
J: TRBJ2-5
size: NA
V: TRBV5-1
CDR3: CASSPLLAGGTTETQYF
DNA: TGCGCCAGCAGCCCTCTATTAGCGGGTGGGACCACAGAGACCCAGTACTTC

D: TRBD1
J: TRBJ2-7
size: NA
V: TRBV19
CDR3: CASSKTGQFSYEQYF
DNA: TGTGCCAGTAGTAAGACAGGGCAGTTTTCCTACGAGCAGTACTTC

D: NA
J: TRBJ2-1
size: NA
V: TRBV24-1
CDR3: CATSDFGGLGFSSYNEQFF
DNA: TGTGCCACCAGTGATTTCGGCGGTTTAGGCTTTAGCTCCTACAATGAGCAGTTCTTC

D: TRBD1
J: TRBJ2-5
size: NA
V: TRBV6-1
CDR3: CASSVFGKGGLQETQYF
DNA: TGTGCCAGCAGTGTATTCGGTAAAGGGGGCTTACAAGAGACCCAGTACTTC

D: NA
J: TRBJ2-2
size: NA
V: TRBV7-2
CDR3: CASSLFLVTGELFF
DNA: TGTGCCAGCAGTTTATTTTTAGTGACCGGGGAGCTGTTTTTT

D: NA
J: TRBJ2-7
size: once
V: TRBV7-8
CDR3: CASSLVSIGGPNSYEQYF
DNA: TGTGCCAGCAGCTTAGTTTCTATAGGCGGTCCGAACTCCTACGAGCAGTACTTC

D: TRBD1
J: TRBJ1-1
size: NA
V: TRBV6-5
CDR3: CASSYSRTGGTEAFF
DNA: TGTGCCAGCAGTTACTCCCGGACAGGGGGGACTGAAGCTTTCTTT

D: NA
J: TRBJ1-1
size: NA
V: TRBV7-6
CDR3: CASSFGATLFTEAFF
DNA: TGTGCCAGCAGCTTCGGAGCCACACTTTTCACTGAAGCTTTCTTT

D: TRBD2
J: TRBJ2-7
size: NA
V: TRBV6-5
CDR3: CASRRGLAASYEQYF
DNA: TGTGCCAGCCGCCGGGGACTAGCGGCCTCCTACGAGCAGTACTTC

D: NA
J: TRBJ2-1
size: NA
V: TRBV5-6
CDR3: CASSLEPGYSYNEQFF
DNA: TGTGCCAGCAGCTTGGAACCGGGTTACTCCTACAATGAGCAGTTCTTC

D: TRBD2
J: TRBJ2-1
size: few
V: TRBV4-1
CDR3: CASSHPRAGGRGGNEQFF
DNA: TGCGCCAGCAGCCACCCGCGGGCGGGAGGCCGCGGGGGTAATGAGCAGTTCTTC

D: NA
J: TRBJ1-5
size: once
V: TRBV14
CDR3: CASSQDLGQPQHF
DNA: TGTGCCAGCAGCCAAGACCTCGGTCAGCCCCAGCATTTT

D: TRBD2
J: TRBJ2-2
size: NA
V: TRBV15
CDR3: CATSRDRRVAGEDGELFF
DNA: TGTGCCACCAGCAGAGATCGGCGGGTGGCGGGAGAGGACGGGGAGCTGTTTTTT